The 3 T cell receptor beta chains below come from one sample, sequenced in a study of T cell responses to AZD1222 COVID-19 vaccine. The data were produced by immunoSEQ multiplex PCR, yet TCRdb's version contains in-frame clones alone and is incomplete. The repertoire holds roughly 100,000 clones, with over 70% as singletons. The input for sequencing was peripheral blood, taken on day 0 of AZD1222 vaccination. These receptors came from an adult in good health.

The V and J genes are TRBV6-4 and TRBJ1-1, with D hard to call. This CDR3 is 13 amino acids long. Trimming took off 3 bases at V and 10 bases at J, with 15 bases between the two ends. Per the germline V gene, CDR1 is MRHNA and CDR2 is SNTAGT. The DNA for the CDR3 is TGTGCCAGCAGTGAAGCCCCCTCGGGTGGAGCTTTCTTT. This sequence encodes CASSEAPSGGAFF.

The CDR3 is CASSTYIGGGNQPQHF. For the CDR3, the DNA is TGTGCCAGCAGTACTTATATCGGGGGGGGCAATCAGCCCCAGCATTTT. This sequence joins TRBV6-2 or TRBV6-3 and TRBJ1-5, with D tentatively TRBD1 (5 bases). V shed 5 bases and J shed 2 bases, with 16 bases lying between them. Germline CDR1 MNHEY, CDR2 SVGEGT. The CDR3 has 16 residues.

The chain links TRBV5-1 to TRBJ1-1, with 7 positions matching TRBD1. The V gene end was trimmed by 4 bases and the J gene end by 1 base; junction bases not matched to a gene: 4. CDR1 and CDR2 from the germline V gene are SGHRS and YFSETQ. CDR3 length: 14 residues. The CDR3 nucleotides are TGCGCCAGCAGCCCGGGACAGAGGAACACTGAAGCTTTCTTT. Protein product: CASSPGQRNTEAFF.